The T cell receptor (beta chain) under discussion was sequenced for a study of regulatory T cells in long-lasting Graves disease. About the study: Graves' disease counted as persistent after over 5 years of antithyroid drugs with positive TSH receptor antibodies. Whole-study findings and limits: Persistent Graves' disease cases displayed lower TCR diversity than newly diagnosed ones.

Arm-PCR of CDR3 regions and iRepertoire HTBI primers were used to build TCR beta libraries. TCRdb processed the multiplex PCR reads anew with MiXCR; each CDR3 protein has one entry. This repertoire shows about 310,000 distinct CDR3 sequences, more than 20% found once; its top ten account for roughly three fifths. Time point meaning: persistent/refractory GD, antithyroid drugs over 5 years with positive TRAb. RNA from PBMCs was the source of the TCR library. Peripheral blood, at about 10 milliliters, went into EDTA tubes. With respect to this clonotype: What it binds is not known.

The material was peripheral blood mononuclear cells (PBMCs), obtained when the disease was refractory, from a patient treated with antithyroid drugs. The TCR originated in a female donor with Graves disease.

The CDR3, as DNA: TGTGCCAGCAGCCCGCAGGGGGCCGTTGGCTACACCTTC. Translated: CASSPQGAVGYTF. The V call is TRBV9, the J call TRBJ1-2; TRBD1 aligns across 8 bases. CDR3 length equals 13 residues. Trimming removed 4 bases from V and 7 bases from J; junction bases left unmatched: 6. Germline V gene data show CDR1 as SGDLS and CDR2 as YYNGEE.